The clone carrying this TCR beta chain appeared a single time. As yet, its antigen is unknown. The sample originates from a study of neoadjuvant anti-PD-1 for oral cavity cancer. Study-level information: Around day 43, patients without progression received a fourth nivolumab dose before surgery.

The time point: after neoadjuvant nivolumab, at surgical resection. Patients had HPV-negative, locally advanced oral cavity squamous cell carcinoma. Study results and caveats: Higher pretreatment Treg/Th17 ratios tracked higher pretreatment blood clonality.

TCRdb's copy holds only in-frame clones and misses some; the assay was immunoSEQ multiplex PCR. The sample lists about 37,000 clones, around 40% seen once, with 16% in the top ten. Sequences were derived from tumor tissue, sampled after nivolumab (anti-PD-1) treatment. The TCR originated in a person aged 35-80 years with oral cavity squamous cell carcinoma.

The CDR3 protein is CASRSENQPQHF. The CDR3 DNA sequence: TGTGCCAGCCGTAGCGAGAATCAGCCCCAGCATTTT. The V and J genes are TRBV21-1 and TRBJ1-5. TRBV21-1 corresponds to a pseudogene. This CDR3 comprises 12 residues.